This entry is about one TCR beta chain. The CDR3 runs to 13 residues. Germline V gene lookup returns CDR1 MNHEY and CDR2 SVGEGT. The V segment lost 5 bases and the J segment 5 bases; nucleotides outside the gene matches: 6. The record originates from a study of blood T cell repertoires in COVID-19. Turning to the study itself: COVID-19 samples from acute and convalescent phases originated in the United States, Italy and Spain.

Seattle-derived patients entered the study during active infection and were followed longitudinally. Clones were read by immunoSEQ multiplex PCR, and TCRdb kept only the in-frame ones, dropping some. The sample has 150,000 to 200,000 clones, about 88% seen once; the top ten hold 2% to 3%. The V and J genes are TRBV6-2 or TRBV6-3 and TRBJ2-7; TRBD1 matches 7 bases. The specimen sequenced was peripheral blood. This clonotype was sampled from a woman over 75 with COVID-19, enrolled during active disease. Here the CDR3 reads CASSRQGRNEQYF. The CDR3 coding sequence is TGTGCCAGCAGTCGACAGGGAAGAAACGAGCAGTACTTC.